This TCR beta chain came from a study of T cells after yellow fever vaccination. Study-wide context: Fractions with few cells were prepared using SMART-Seq v4 Ultra Low Input.

5'RACE template switching produced TCR cDNA carrying a universal primer site and UMIs. TCRdb called the 5' RACE reads again in MiXCR, with one record for every CDR3 protein. The data hold approximately 330,000 distinct CDR3 sequences, with under 15% observed a single time. This clonotype was seen repeatedly, ten times or more. Its antigen is currently unknown. Germline V gives CDR1 SSHAT, CDR2 FNYEAQ (reference sequence). V lost 5 bases and J lost 9; bases outside the gene matches: 1. CDR3 length: 11 residues. The study's findings and limits: Among primary-vaccination clones, most reappeared after the booster, at about 95% for CD4 and 85% to 90% for CD8. The secondary response peaked faster, at day 5 versus 15, but was weaker.

The TCR originated in a man younger than 35 who received the YFV17D yellow fever vaccine. The sequencing here drew on CD4+ T cells sorted from PBMCs, taken 15 days after the yellow fever booster vaccination. The chain carries TRBV7-7 and TRBJ2-1; 7 bases agree with TRBD2. The DNA of the CDR3 is TGTGCCAGCAGCGGCGGGGGTGAGCAGTTCTTC. Its translation: CASSGGGEQFF.